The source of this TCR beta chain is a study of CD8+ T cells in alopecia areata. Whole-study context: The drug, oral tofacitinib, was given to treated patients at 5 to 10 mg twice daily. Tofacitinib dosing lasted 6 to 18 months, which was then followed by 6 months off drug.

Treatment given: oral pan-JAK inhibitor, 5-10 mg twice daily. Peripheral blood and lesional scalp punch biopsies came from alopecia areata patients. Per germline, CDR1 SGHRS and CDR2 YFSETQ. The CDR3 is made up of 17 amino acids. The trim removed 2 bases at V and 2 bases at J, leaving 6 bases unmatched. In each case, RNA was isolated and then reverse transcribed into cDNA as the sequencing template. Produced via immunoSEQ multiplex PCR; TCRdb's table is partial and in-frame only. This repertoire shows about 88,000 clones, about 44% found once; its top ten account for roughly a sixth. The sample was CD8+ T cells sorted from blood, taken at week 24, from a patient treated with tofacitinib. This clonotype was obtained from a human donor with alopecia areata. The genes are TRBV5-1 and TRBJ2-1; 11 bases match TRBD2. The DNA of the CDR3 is TGCGCCAGCAGCTTTTTCGTAGCGGGAGGGGCCTACAATGAGCAGTTCTTC. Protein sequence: CASSFFVAGGAYNEQFF.